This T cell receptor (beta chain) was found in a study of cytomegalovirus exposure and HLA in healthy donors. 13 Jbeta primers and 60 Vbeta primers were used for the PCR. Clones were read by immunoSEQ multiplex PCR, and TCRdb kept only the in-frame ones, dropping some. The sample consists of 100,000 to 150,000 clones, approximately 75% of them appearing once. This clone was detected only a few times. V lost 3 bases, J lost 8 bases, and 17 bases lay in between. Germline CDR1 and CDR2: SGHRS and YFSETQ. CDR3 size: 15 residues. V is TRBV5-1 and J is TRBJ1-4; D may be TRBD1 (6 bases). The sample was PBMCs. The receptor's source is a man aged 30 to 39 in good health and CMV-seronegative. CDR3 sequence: CASSWTGGLREKLFF. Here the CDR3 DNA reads TGCGCCAGCAGCTGGACGGGGGGGCTGCGAGAAAAACTGTTTTTT.